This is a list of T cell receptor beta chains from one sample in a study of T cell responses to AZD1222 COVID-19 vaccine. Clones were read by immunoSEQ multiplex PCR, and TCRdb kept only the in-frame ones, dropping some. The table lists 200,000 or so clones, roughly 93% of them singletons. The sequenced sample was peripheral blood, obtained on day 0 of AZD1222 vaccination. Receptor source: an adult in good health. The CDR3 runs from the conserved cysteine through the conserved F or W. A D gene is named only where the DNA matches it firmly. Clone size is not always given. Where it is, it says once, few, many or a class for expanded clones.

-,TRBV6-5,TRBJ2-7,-,CASSKGGGSSYEQYF,TGTGCCAGCAGCAAAGGGGGGGGTAGCTCCTACGAGCAGTACTTC
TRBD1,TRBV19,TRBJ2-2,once,CASRTYGTAPGELFF,TGTGCCAGTAGGACCTACGGGACAGCCCCCGGGGAGCTGTTTTTT
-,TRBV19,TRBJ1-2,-,CASSVPGQPNYGYTF,TGTGCCAGTAGTGTGCCGGGACAACCTAACTATGGCTACACCTTC
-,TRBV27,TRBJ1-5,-,CASSSGLSNQPQHF,TGTGCCAGCAGTTCGGGACTTAGCAATCAGCCCCAGCATTTT
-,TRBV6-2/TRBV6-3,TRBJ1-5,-,CASSSQGPLQPQHF,TGTGCCAGCAGCTCGCAGGGTCCTCTTCAGCCCCAGCATTTT
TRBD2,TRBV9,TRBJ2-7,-,CASSPHWSGENEQYF,TGTGCCAGCAGCCCCCACTGGAGCGGGGAAAACGAGCAGTACTTC
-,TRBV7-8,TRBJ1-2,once,CASSHDRRSYGYTF,TGTGCCAGCAGTCACGATCGACGGAGCTATGGCTACACCTTC
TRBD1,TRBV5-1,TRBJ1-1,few,CASSLEGQGNTEAFF,TGCGCCAGCAGCTTGGAGGGACAGGGGAACACTGAAGCTTTCTTT
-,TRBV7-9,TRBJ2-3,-,CASSLRVGPSTDTQYF,TGTGCCAGCAGCTTAAGGGTGGGGCCAAGCACAGATACGCAGTATTTT
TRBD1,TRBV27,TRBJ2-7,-,CASRSLLRQGLSYEQYF,TGTGCCAGCAGATCTCTCTTGAGACAGGGCCTCTCCTACGAGCAGTACTTC
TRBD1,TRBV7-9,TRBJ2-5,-,CASSIGDSAGETQYF,TGTGCCAGCAGCATAGGGGACAGCGCCGGGGAGACCCAGTACTTC
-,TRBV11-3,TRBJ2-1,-,CASSQRGSGNEQFF,TGTGCCAGCAGCCAGAGAGGTTCGGGAAATGAGCAGTTCTTC
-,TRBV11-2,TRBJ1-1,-,CASSLDAPMNTEAFF,TGTGCCAGCAGCTTAGACGCACCTATGAACACTGAAGCTTTCTTT
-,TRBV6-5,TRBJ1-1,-,CASSRTAYTEAFF,TGTGCCAGCAGTCGGACAGCCTACACTGAAGCTTTCTTT
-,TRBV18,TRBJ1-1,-,CASSPPIQLLNTEAFF,TGTGCCAGCTCACCACCGATCCAGCTTCTGAACACTGAAGCTTTCTTT
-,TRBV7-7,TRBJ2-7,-,CASSLDQAKETVYRFFSYEQYF,TGTGCTAGCAGCTTAGATCAGGCCAAGGAGACGGTGTACCGTTTTTTCTCCTACGAGCAGTACTTC
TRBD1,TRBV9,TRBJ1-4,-,CASSGGDRADEKLFF,TGTGCCAGCAGCGGGGGGGACAGGGCTGACGAAAAACTGTTTTTT
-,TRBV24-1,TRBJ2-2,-,CATSRPGGSGELFF,TGTGCCACCAGTCGACCGGGGGGCTCCGGGGAGCTGTTTTTT
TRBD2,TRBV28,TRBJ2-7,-,CASSPRGAGLAGVYEQYF,TGTGCCAGCAGTCCCCGAGGCGCGGGGCTAGCGGGAGTCTACGAGCAGTACTTC
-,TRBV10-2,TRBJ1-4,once,CARRRGRGLNEKLFF,TGCGCCAGAAGGAGGGGAAGGGGCCTTAATGAAAAACTGTTTTTT
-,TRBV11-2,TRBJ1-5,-,CASSPDSPGQPQHF,TGTGCCAGCAGCCCTGACAGTCCCGGTCAGCCCCAGCATTTT
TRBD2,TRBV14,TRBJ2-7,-,CASSPGLAGHFGNEQYF,TGTGCCAGCAGCCCGGGACTAGCGGGCCATTTTGGCAACGAGCAGTACTTC
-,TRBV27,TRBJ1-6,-,CASGLNSPLHF,TGTGCCAGTGGCCTTAATTCACCCCTCCACTTT